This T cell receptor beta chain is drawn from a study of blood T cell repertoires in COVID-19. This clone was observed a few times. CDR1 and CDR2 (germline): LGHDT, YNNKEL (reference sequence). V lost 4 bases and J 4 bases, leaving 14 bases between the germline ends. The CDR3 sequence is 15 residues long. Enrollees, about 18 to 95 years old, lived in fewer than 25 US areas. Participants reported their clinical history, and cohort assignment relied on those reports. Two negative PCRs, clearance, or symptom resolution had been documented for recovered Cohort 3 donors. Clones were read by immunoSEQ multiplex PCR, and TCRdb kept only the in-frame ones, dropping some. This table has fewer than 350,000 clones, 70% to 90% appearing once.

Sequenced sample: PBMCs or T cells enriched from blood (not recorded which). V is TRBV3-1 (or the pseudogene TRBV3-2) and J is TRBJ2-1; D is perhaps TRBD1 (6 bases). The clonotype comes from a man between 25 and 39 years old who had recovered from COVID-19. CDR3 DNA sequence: TGTGCCAGCAGCCTCCGGGACATGGGTTACAATGAGCAGTTCTTC. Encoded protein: CASSLRDMGYNEQFF.